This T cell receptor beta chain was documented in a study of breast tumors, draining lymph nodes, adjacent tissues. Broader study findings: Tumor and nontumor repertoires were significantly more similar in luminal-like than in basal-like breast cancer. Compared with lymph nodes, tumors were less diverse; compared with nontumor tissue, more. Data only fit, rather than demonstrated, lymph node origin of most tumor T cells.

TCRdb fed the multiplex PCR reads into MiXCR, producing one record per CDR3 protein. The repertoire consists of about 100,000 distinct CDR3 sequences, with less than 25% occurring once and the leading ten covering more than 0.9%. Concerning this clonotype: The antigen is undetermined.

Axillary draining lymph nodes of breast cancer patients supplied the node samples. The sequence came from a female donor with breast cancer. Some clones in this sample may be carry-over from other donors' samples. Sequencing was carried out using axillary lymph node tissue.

CDR3: CASSLRPGLAGETQYF. CDR3 bases: TGTGCCAGCAGTTTAAGGCCGGGACTAGCAGGGGAGACCCAGTACTTC. V is TRBV27 and J is TRBJ2-5; TRBD2 matches at 9 bases. Per germline, CDR1 MNHEY and CDR2 SMNVEV (reference sequence). CDR3 size: 16 residues. Trimming took 2 bases from V and 5 from J; bases not matched to a gene: 9.